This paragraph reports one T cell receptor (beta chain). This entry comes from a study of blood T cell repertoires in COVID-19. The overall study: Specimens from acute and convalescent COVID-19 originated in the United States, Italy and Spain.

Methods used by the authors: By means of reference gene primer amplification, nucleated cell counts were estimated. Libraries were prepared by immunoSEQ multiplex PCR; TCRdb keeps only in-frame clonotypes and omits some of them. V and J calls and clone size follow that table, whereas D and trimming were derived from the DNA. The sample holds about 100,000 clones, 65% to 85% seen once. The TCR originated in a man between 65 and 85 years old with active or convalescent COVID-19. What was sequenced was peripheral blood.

In DNA form, the CDR3 reads TGTGCCAGCAGCTTAGGGCGGACAGCAACTAATGAAAAACTGTTTTTT. The encoded protein is CASSLGRTATNEKLFF. The rearrangement uses TRBV11-2 and TRBJ1-4; tentative D call: TRBD1 (6 bases). V was pared by 1 base and J by 0 bases, with 9 bases between. Per germline, CDR1 SGHAT and CDR2 FQNNGV. The CDR3 spans 16 residues.